The T cell receptor (beta chain) described here comes from a study of a mutant IDH1 vaccine in newly diagnosed glioma. Study-wide background: Most had both radiotherapy and temozolomide beforehand; others had only one.

Notes on the study in general: Top-clonotype changes in peripheral T cells seemed unrelated to pseudoprogression.

Here immunoSEQ multiplex PCR was the method, and the copy in TCRdb shows in-frame clones only, minus some. The repertoire holds 20,000 to 25,000 clones, with 93% as singletons. A word on this clone: The antigen remains undetermined.

Stated time point: baseline, week 1 (first vaccination visit). Treatment meaning: pre-vaccination baseline after standard-of-care therapy. Newly diagnosed WHO grade 3 or 4 IDH1-mutant, ATRX-lost astrocytomas were identified in the donors. Germline V gene lookup returns CDR1 SEHNR and CDR2 FQNEAQ (reference sequence). The CDR3 runs 12 residues. V lost 3 bases to trimming and J lost 7 bases, with 7 bases between them. The source material was PBMCs, sampled from a glioma patient treated with radiotherapy, temozolomide or both. J is TRBJ2-1 and V is TRBV7-9; D remains unclear. The receptor was isolated from a man in his forties with glioma. CDR3 sequence reads: CASSLSWNEQFF. CDR3 in DNA: TGTGCCAGCAGCTTGTCGTGGAATGAGCAGTTCTTC.